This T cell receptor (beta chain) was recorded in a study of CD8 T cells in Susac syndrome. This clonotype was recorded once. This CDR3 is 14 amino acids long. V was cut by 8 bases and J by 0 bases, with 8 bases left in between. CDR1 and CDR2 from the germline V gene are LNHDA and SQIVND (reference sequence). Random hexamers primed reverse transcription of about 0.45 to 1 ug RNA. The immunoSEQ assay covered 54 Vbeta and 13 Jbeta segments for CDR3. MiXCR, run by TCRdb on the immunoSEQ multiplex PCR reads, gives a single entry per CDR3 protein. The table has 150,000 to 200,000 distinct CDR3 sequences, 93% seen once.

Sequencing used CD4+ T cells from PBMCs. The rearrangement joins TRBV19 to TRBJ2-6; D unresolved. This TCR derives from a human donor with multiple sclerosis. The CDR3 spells CASWSNSGANVLTF. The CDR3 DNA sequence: TGTGCCAGTTGGTCAAACTCTGGGGCCAACGTCCTGACTTTC.